The 3 T cell receptor beta chains below come from one sample, sequenced in a study of control samples from healthy donors and cancer patients. Profiling relied on immunoSEQ multiplex PCR, and the TCRdb table lists in-frame clones only, not all of them. The sample consists of 65,000 to 90,000 clones, about 95% of them appearing once. Sample: blood. The receptors were sampled from a woman in her 30s in good health.

The chain joins TRBV5-4 to TRBJ2-4, with 7 bases fitting TRBD2. V trimming: 1 base; J trimming: 8 bases; junction bases outside the gene matches: 6. CDR3 length equals 14 residues. Germline assignment: CDR1 SGHNT and CDR2 YYREEE (reference sequence). The CDR3 DNA is TGTGCCAGCAGCTTGCGGTCGGGGGGTGACATTCAGTACTTC. Amino acids: CASSLRSGGDIQYF.

This clone was observed a single time. The chain joins TRBV13 to TRBJ1-1, with D unresolved. CDR1 PRHDT and CDR2 FYEKMQ come from the germline V gene (reference sequence). V lost 3 bases to trimming and J lost 2 bases, with 7 bases between them. The CDR3 has 13 amino acids. The CDR3 spells CASSLGSNTEAFF. DNA for the CDR3: TGTGCCAGCAGCTTGGGGAGTAACACTGAAGCTTTCTTT.

The chain employs TRBV19 and TRBJ1-6; a possible D gene is TRBD1 (5 bases). Trimming left V 0 bases short and J 7 bases short, with 16 bases between. Germline values: CDR1 LNHDA, CDR2 SQIVND (reference sequence). The CDR3 is made up of 17 amino acids. For the CDR3, the DNA is TGTGCCAGTAGTATAGAGGAGCGGTTGGGGCGGAATTCACCCCTCCACTTT. The encoded protein is CASSIEERLGRNSPLHF.